The entry below describes one T cell receptor beta chain. Its antigen is unidentified. Clones were read by immunoSEQ multiplex PCR, and TCRdb kept only the in-frame ones, dropping some. The sample yields over 120,000 clones, approximately 93% seen once. The CDR3 sequence is 11 residues long. The germline V and J ends were trimmed by 7 bases and 5 bases, with 11 bases remaining between them. Germline values: CDR1 DFQATT, CDR2 SNEGSKA (reference sequence). This sample stems from a study of T cell responses to AZD1222 COVID-19 vaccine. Whole-study findings and limits: Spike-specific TCRs gained breadth and depth after people received two AZD1222 doses. Vaccine-associated CD4 TCRs ranged over spike, dominating at 160-218 and 743-854. Donors, mostly white British, included more females; clonal diversity was possibly underestimated.

The sample in question was peripheral blood, obtained after recovery from COVID-19. The TCR comes from an adult who had recovered from COVID-19. The genes are TRBV20-1 and TRBJ1-1, with D unclear. The CDR3 loop is CSEQLDTEAFF. In nucleotides, the CDR3 is TGCAGTGAACAGTTGGATACTGAAGCTTTCTTT.